These 8 T cell receptor beta chains share one sample of origin, sequenced in a study of T cells after yellow fever vaccination. From the 5' RACE reads, TCRdb called clonotypes with MiXCR, one entry per CDR3 protein. The sample holds around 320,000 distinct CDR3 sequences, about 10% seen once. Sample: CD4+ T cells sorted from PBMCs, taken 45 days after the yellow fever booster vaccination. The receptors originated from a man between 18 and 35 years old who received the YFV17D yellow fever vaccine.

This clonotype was counted between two and nine times. The chain carries TRBV28 and TRBJ1-2; no clear D gene. CDR3 length: 14 amino acids. V was cut by 6 bases and J by 4 bases, with 15 bases left in between. The germline gives CDR1 MDHEN, CDR2 SYDVKM. The CDR3 loop reads CASRATGEGYGYTF. The DNA of the CDR3 is TGTGCCAGCAGGGCAACCGGGGAGGGCTATGGCTACACCTTC.

This clonotype was observed a handful of times. The chain recombines TRBV3-1 with TRBJ1-2, with D perhaps matching TRBD1 (5 bases). The CDR3 runs to 13 residues. Germline V gene data show CDR1 as LGHDT and CDR2 as YNNKEL (reference sequence). With 3 bases removed from V and 7 bases from J, the gap between germline ends came to 12 bases. Here the CDR3 reads CASSQTPQGGYTF. The CDR3 nucleotides read TGTGCCAGCAGCCAGACCCCCCAGGGTGGCTACACCTTC.

The chain employs TRBV6-6 and TRBJ1-1; D gene unclear. V lost 8 bases and J 1 base, leaving 17 bases between the germline ends. Germline values: CDR1 MNHNY, CDR2 SVGAGI (reference sequence). The CDR3 length is 15 residues. The CDR3 DNA is TGTGCCAGCCGTACTCCCTTTGTCGGGAACACTGAAGCTTTCTTT. Translation gives CASRTPFVGNTEAFF.

In this sample, this clonotype turned up a few times. The chain joins TRBV28 to TRBJ1-6; 11 positions match TRBD1. V dropped 4 bases and J dropped 7; count of bases not matched to a gene: 9. Germline values: CDR1 MDHEN, CDR2 SYDVKM. CDR3 length: 17 amino acids. CDR3 sequence reads: CASSSSGTGGINSPLHF. CDR3 in DNA: TGTGCCAGCAGTTCCTCCGGGACAGGGGGAATAAATTCACCCCTCCACTTT.

The chain links TRBV10-3 to TRBJ2-1; 13 bases map to TRBD2. V gave up 6 bases and J gave up 6 bases; unmatched junction bases: 8. This CDR3 contains 16 residues. In germline, CDR1 is ENHRY, CDR2 SYGVKD. The CDR3 protein is CAISSQLAGGRNEQFF. The CDR3 DNA reads TGTGCCATCAGCTCTCAACTAGCGGGGGGGCGCAATGAGCAGTTCTTC.

This chain uses TRBV2 with TRBJ2-3; 8 bases map to TRBD2. After removal of 6 bases from V and 6 bases from J, the junction contained 5 bases not matched to a gene. The CDR3 totals 13 residues. From germline, CDR1 is SNHLY and CDR2 FYNNEI. CDR3 protein: CASSGRLADTQYF. In DNA, the CDR3 is TGTGCCAGCAGCGGGAGACTAGCGGATACGCAGTATTTT.

This clonotype occurred a few times. The chain employs TRBV7-6 and TRBJ1-2, with D tentatively TRBD1 (5 bases). V was pared by 4 bases and J by 2 bases, with 17 bases between. The length of the CDR3 is 16 residues. Looked up from germline, CDR1 is SGHVS and CDR2 is FNYEAQ. The CDR3 reads CASSSDILGANYGYTF. The CDR3 DNA is TGTGCCAGCAGCTCGGACATTTTAGGGGCCAACTATGGCTACACCTTC. Looking up the rest from reference TRBV7-6 and TRBJ1-2 gives the full variable domain: GAGVSQSPRYKVTKRGQDVALRCDPISGHVSLYWYRQALGQGPEFLTYFNYEAQQDKSGLPNDRFSAERPEGSISTLTIQRTEQRDSAMYRCASSSDILGANYGYTFGSGTRLTVV.

The genes are TRBV7-2 and TRBJ2-1; 9 bases map to TRBD2. CDR1 and CDR2 from the germline V gene are SGHTA and FQGNSA. This CDR3 has 17 amino acids. Losses at the gene ends were 0 bases for V and 4 bases for J; bases not matched to a gene: 7. The CDR3 DNA follows: TGTGCCAGCAGCTTAGCGGGCGGGGGGGCCGGTTACAATGAGCAGTTCTTC. It specifies CASSLAGGGAGYNEQFF.